This TCR beta chain was captured by sequencing in a study of T cell responses to AZD1222 COVID-19 vaccine. Overall study results and limits: Among AZD1222 vaccinees, only 5 to 7 were seropositive at baseline. Scientists sampled the repertoires only once the peak T cell response had passed. Clonal diversity was possibly underestimated, and the donors were mostly white British, with more females.

Data came from immunoSEQ multiplex PCR; TCRdb stores just in-frame clones and leaves some out. The sample has 75,000 to 90,000 clones, 85% to 95% seen once. A note on this clone: Antigen: not known.

This CDR3 is 15 amino acids long. Germline CDR1 SGHAT, CDR2 FQNNGV. Deletions cut 5 bases from V and 1 base from J, with 13 bases between. V gene TRBV11-2 combines with J gene TRBJ2-3; D gene ambiguous. Material: peripheral blood, obtained 28 days after the second AZD1222 dose. The source of this sequence is an adult who received the AZD1222 COVID-19 vaccine. For the CDR3, the DNA is TGTGCCAGCAGCCCCCGGGTGGTTGGCACAGATACGCAGTATTTT. Translated, it gives CASSPRVVGTDTQYF.